This T cell receptor beta chain was captured by sequencing in a study of response to subunit inactivated influenza vaccine (dated by TCRdb to the late 2010s). Background on the whole study: Deep quantitative T cell receptor repertoire profiling was used in the study to track responses to a trivalent subunit inactivated influenza vaccine.

According to the germline V gene, CDR1 reads LGHNA and CDR2 reads YSLEER. Trimming takes 1 base from V and 3 bases from J, and the germline ends sit 6 bases apart. Including the terminal cysteine and phenylalanine, the CDR3 comprises 14 residues. Of the read, only the CDR3 DNA is kept; its 42 bases are in frame from base 1. Overall study outcomes, separate from this receptor: It was suggested by the authors that each seasonal influenza vaccination may recruit only a limited number of new T cells.

Regarding this clonotype: It has no known antigen specificity. No per-base quality is available; no much larger clone lies one base away.

Library creation used RT-PCR. The instrument was an Illumina HiSeq 2500. In TCRdb, the public reads were trimmed at Q25 with fastp and aligned with MiXCR, with productive beta chains retained. A single entry per CDR3 protein holds the most common genes and DNA from its merged rows. Here the sample has more than 400,000 distinct CDR3 sequences; 6% to 9% occur a single time. The top ten hold about 12% of the sample. The receptor was isolated from a man aged 50 to 69 who received an inactivated influenza vaccine. Donor details come from another sample of the same person, matched by shared clones. Sequencing was performed on PBMCs from blood, taken 23 to 25 months after vaccination. The chain is assembled from TRBV4-3 and TRBJ2-2, with the identity of the D gene unclear. The DNA reads as follows: TGCGCCAGCAGCCAAGTTCCGTACACCGGGGAGCTGTTTTTT. It is translated as CASSQVPYTGELFF.